The present entry profiles one T cell receptor beta chain with its context. Its target antigen remains unknown. Per-base qualities were not stored, and no clone one base away is much larger. Using the deep immunoSEQ assay, multiplex PCR amplified TCR CDR3 regions from genomic DNA. Extracted genomic DNA from each cell subset was spread evenly across all wells of several immunoSEQ 96-well plates, with each plate serving as a replicate. For sorted subsets, each replicate PCR was loaded with about 0.2 ug genomic DNA, equivalent to approximately 27,000 T cell genomes. Purified libraries were measured with a Qubit 3.0 fluorometer, size-checked on a Bioanalyzer 2100, and measured again with the KAPA Library Quantification kit. Every immunoSEQ 96-well plate was sequenced on a separate single-read 150-cycle Illumina NextSeq 550 flow cell. The authors' pipeline ran thus. Because the immunoSEQ output included only junctional sequences and no quality scores, the filtering could not be the same as the filtering used for full-length reads. Sequences were annotated with PyIR, a Python wrapper for IgBLAST v1.9, and V/J genes and CDR3 were assigned using IMGT germline references. Reads were removed for weak V/J assignments (E-value above 1e-6), missing CDR3, stop codons, out-of-frame junctions, or ambiguous translated residues. V3J clonotypes were defined by identical inferred V gene, J gene, and CDR3 amino acid sequence. Percentage overlap between repertoires was computed as shared unique clonotypes divided by the size of the smaller repertoire. RTK rarefaction, the Chao1 estimator, and Recon v2.1 estimates of unobserved clonotypes were used to assess repertoire richness. OLGA was used to compute generation probabilities for all TCRbeta clonotypes that the gDNA method yielded from a handful of donors. The table comes from immuneACCESS by way of TCRdb, which keeps in-frame sequences with V and J called. Part of the clones is missing from these tables; in studies checked, under half for an unresolved V gene and the rest for unknown reasons. V and J calls and clone size are as listed in that table; D and trimming were resolved from the DNA. The sample table holds millions of clones, of which roughly 94% were seen once. The ten largest account for 0.1% to 0.15% of the sample.

The donors were healthy, HIV-negative adults who had no recently reported acute infections or vaccinations. All donors were Caucasian adults living in Nashville, Tennessee, USA. Magnetic negative selection was used to enrich CD4+ T cells, after which naive cells were positively selected on CD45RA and the negative fraction became the memory subset. After blood collection by leukapheresis, PBMCs were isolated using Ficoll-Histopaque density gradient centrifugation and then cryopreserved in the vapor phase of liquid nitrogen. Analytical flow cytometry was used to check the purity and quantity of each magnetically sorted T cell population. Genomic DNA was isolated from each sorted fraction and quantified by UV absorbance on a Nanodrop 2000c. CDR1 MNHNS and CDR2 SASEGT were looked up in the germline V gene. The CDR3 runs 14 amino acids, cysteine and phenylalanine included. The DNA shown is the 42-base CDR3, in frame from base 1. V and J are truncated by 7 bases and 0 bases respectively, leaving an intervening sequence of 13 bases.

The source of the sample is a study of shared clonotypes between healthy human individuals (dated by TCRdb to 2019 to 2021). Some background on the complete study: The cohort comprised a couple of women and a few men aged 18 to 49 years. For each donor, three plates each were used for CD4 naive and CD4 memory, two plates were used for CD8 naive, and one plate was used for CD8 memory. Each donor's leukapheresis produced roughly between roughly 0.9 and 9 billion PBMCs. Libraries were prepared and TCR repertoires were sequenced by different laboratories using diverse techniques, in order to increase sequencing depth and limit assay-specific biases. To estimate repertoire size and how much clonotypes are shared between individuals, the study performed deep sequencing of blood TCR repertoires from a few healthy adults.

What the authors observed across the whole study: Naive subsets generally had larger estimated clonotype richness than memory subsets did. Sampling was restricted to blood, and TCR repertoires in tissues likely differ from the TCR repertoires found in blood. Compared with non-shared clonotypes, clonotypes shared by all four sorted-subset donors had higher generation probabilities. Pairwise subsampling led to the expectation that sequencing depth would affect the degree of clonotype sharing among donors. Around 5.4% of naive CD4, 3.5% of naive CD8, approximately 2.2% of memory CD4, and around 0.42% of memory CD8 clonotypes were shared across a handful of donors. The small number of donors limited the genetic and exposure-history diversity represented. Rarefaction of sorted-subset datasets indicated incomplete sequencing despite the large sequencing depth.

This TCR was sampled from a man aged 18 to 35 in good health. The chain is made from TRBV6-1 and TRBJ2-7, with the D segment identity uncertain. Sequences were obtained from naive CD4+ T cells sorted from blood. The sample's cell subset or site label, decoded: CD45RA+ positively selected. The CDR3 loop reads CASTRVSGSYEQYF. The DNA sequence is TGTGCCAGCACAAGGGTTTCTGGCTCCTACGAGCAGTACTTC.